What follows is one TCR beta chain and its context. Its antigen remains unidentified. The CDR3 runs to 15 residues. Between the trimmed V and J ends, which lost 7 bases and 8 bases, there was a span of 21 bases. Germline CDR1 is LNHDA and CDR2 is SQIVND (reference sequence). Purity exceeded 95% in all sorted populations. This specimen belongs to a study of beta chain features in type 1 diabetes. Study context: Healthy donors and patients showed comparable age, gender and cell yields.

cDNA synthesis used the whole RNA isolate, giving expressed TCRB sequences. The protocol was immunoSEQ multiplex PCR, while the TCRdb copy is restricted to in-frame clones and leaves out a portion. The sample has some 700,000 clones, roughly 13% seen once. Findings of the study overall: The naive, central memory and Treg TCRB repertoires looked more alike in patients than they did in healthy donors. Researchers caution that PCR might favor shorter templates, equally among patients and controls. TCRB CDR3 length was moderately but significantly reduced in all four CD4+ subsets of Type 1 diabetes patients.

The sequenced sample was naive CD4+ T cells from blood. This chain uses TRBV19 with TRBJ2-1, with a weak D call TRBD2 (6 bases). This TCR came from a man younger than 35 with type 1 diabetes. In nucleotides, the CDR3 is TGTGCCAGTATGGCAGCGAGACTAGAGTACGATGAGCAGTTCTTC. Protein: CASMAARLEYDEQFF.